This entry lists 2 T cell receptor beta chains sequenced from one sample in a study of blood T cell repertoires in COVID-19. TCRdb keeps only in-frame clones here, not all; method: immunoSEQ multiplex PCR. Of hundreds of thousands of clones listed, approximately 86% are singletons. Sequences were obtained from peripheral blood. The source of these receptors is a man older than 75 with acute or convalescent COVID-19.

This chain connects TRBV7-8 to TRBJ2-7, with D possibly TRBD1 on 5 matching bases. The ends were cut back, 5 bases at V and 1 base at J, with 9 bases in the middle. CDR1 and CDR2 (germline): SGHVS, FQNEAQ. The CDR3 is 13 residues long. The chain's CDR3 is CASSRDSSYEQYF. The CDR3 nucleotides are TGTGCCAGCAGCCGAGACAGTTCCTACGAGCAGTACTTC. The full variable domain, its missing parts supplied by reference TRBV7-8 and TRBJ2-7, is GAGVSQSPRYKVAKRGQDVALRCDPISGHVSLFWYQQALGQGPEFLTYFQNEAQLDKSGLPSDRFFAERPEGSVSTLKIQRTQQEDSAVYLCASSRDSSYEQYFGPGTRLTVT.

The gene calls are TRBV5-1 and TRBJ2-7; tentatively, D is TRBD2 (7 bases). The CDR3 is 17 amino acids. The V end was cut by 0 bases, the J end by 6 bases, with 22 bases between. CDR1 and CDR2 from the germline V gene are SGHRS and YFSETQ. CDR3 loop: CASSLELRGPGLAEQYF. The CDR3 bases are TGCGCCAGCAGCTTGGAACTGCGGGGGCCCGGTCTTGCCGAGCAGTACTTC.